Sequencing of this TCR beta chain was carried out in a study of OX40 agonist ivuxolimab in advanced cancers. Study background: At 0.01 to 10 mg/kg, ivuxolimab was administered intravenously to patients every 2 weeks. Enrolled patients in dose escalation had cancers that were hepatocellular carcinoma, melanoma, renal cell or head and neck cancer.

This CDR3 has 14 amino acids. Germline CDR1 reads SGHAT; CDR2 reads FQNNGV. V lost 6 bases, J lost 6 bases, and 17 bases lay in between. Produced via immunoSEQ multiplex PCR; TCRdb's table is partial and in-frame only. There are 90,000 to 100,000 clones in the sample; roughly nine tenths occur only once, and around 0.82% lies in the top ten. This chain joins TRBV11-2 and TRBJ1-2, with D possibly being TRBD1 (6 bases). The starting material was CD4+ or CD8+ T cells sorted from blood, obtained in a trial of the OX40 agonist ivuxolimab. This receptor was taken from an adult with an advanced solid tumor such as melanoma, head and neck, liver or kidney cancer. CDR3 loop: CASRTGQPGHGYTF. The CDR3 nucleotides read TGTGCCAGCAGGACAGGCCAACCAGGCCATGGCTACACCTTC.